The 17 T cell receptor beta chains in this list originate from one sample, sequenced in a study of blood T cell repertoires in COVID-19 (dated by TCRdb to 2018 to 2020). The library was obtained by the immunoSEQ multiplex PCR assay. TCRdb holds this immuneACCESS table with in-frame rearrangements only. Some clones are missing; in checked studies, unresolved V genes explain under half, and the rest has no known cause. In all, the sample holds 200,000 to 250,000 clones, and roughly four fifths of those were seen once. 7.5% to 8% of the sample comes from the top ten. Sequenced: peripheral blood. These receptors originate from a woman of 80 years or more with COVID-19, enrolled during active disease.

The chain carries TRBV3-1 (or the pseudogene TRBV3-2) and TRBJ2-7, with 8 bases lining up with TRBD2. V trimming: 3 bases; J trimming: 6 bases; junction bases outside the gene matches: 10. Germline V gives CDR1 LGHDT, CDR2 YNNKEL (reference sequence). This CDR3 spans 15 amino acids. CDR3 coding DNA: TGTGCCAGCAGCCACGGCGGGACTAGTATTTCCGAGCAGTACTTC. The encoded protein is CASSHGGTSISEQYF.

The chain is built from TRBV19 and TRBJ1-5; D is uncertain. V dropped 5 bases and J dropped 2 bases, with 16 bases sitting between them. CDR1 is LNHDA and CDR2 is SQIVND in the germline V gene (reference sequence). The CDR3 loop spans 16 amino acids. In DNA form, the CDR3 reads TGTGCCAGTAGTGTCGAGGGAACGGAGGGCAATCAGCCCCAGCATTTT. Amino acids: CASSVEGTEGNQPQHF.

DNA for the CDR3: TGCGCCAGCGGACCGCGGAGGGACAGTTACACAGATACGCAGTATTTT. It codes for CASGPRRDSYTDTQYF. The gene calls are TRBV5-1 and TRBJ2-3; tentatively, D is TRBD1 (7 bases). The CDR3 spans 16 residues. The ends were cut back, 7 bases at V and 2 bases at J, with 20 bases in the middle. CDR1 is SGHRS and CDR2 is YFSETQ in the germline V gene.

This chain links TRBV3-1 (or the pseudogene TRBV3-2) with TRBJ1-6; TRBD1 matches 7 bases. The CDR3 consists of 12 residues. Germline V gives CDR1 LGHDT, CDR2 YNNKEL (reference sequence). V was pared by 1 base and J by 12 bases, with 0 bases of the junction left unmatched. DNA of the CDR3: TGTGCCAGCAGCCAAGGGGACAGACCCCTCCACTTT. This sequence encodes CASSQGDRPLHF.

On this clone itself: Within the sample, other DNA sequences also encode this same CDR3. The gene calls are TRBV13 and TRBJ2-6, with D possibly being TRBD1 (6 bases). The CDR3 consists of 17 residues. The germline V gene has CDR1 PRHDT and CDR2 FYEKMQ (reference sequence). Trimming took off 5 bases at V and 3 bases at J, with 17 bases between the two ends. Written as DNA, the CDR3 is TGTGCCAGCAGCCTAGACAGGCGACTCAGTGGGGCCAACGTCCTGACTTTC. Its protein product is CASSLDRRLSGANVLTF. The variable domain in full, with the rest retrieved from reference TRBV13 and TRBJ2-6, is AAGVIQSPRHLIKEKRETATLKCYPIPRHDTVYWYQQGPGQDPQFLISFYEKMQSDKGSIPDRFSAQQFSDYHSELNMSSLELGDSALYFCASSLDRRLSGANVLTFGAGSRLTVL.

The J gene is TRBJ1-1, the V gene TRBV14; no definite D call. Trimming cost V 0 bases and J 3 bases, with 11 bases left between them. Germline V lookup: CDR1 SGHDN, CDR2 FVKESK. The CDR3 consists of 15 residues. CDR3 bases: TGTGCCAGCAGCCAAGAATTATGGGGAGACACTGAAGCTTTCTTT. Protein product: CASSQELWGDTEAFF.

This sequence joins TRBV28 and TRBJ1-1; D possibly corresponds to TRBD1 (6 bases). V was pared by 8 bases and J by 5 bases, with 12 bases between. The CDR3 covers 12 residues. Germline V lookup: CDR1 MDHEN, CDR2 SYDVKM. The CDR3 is CASGQQRTEAFF. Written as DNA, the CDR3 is TGTGCCAGCGGACAGCAGAGGACTGAAGCTTTCTTT. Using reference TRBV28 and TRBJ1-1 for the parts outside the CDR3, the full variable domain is DVKVTQSSRYLVKRTGEKVFLECVQDMDHENMFWYRQDPGLGLRLIYFSYDVKMKEKGDIPEGYSVSREKKERFSLILESASTNQTSMYLCASGQQRTEAFFGQGTRLTVV.

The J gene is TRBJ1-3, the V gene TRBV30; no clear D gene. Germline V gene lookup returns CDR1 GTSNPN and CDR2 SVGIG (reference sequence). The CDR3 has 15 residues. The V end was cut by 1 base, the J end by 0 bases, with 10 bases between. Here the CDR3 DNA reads TGTGCCTGGAGTGCCGACTTTATCTCTGGAAACACCATATATTTT. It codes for CAWSADFISGNTIYF.

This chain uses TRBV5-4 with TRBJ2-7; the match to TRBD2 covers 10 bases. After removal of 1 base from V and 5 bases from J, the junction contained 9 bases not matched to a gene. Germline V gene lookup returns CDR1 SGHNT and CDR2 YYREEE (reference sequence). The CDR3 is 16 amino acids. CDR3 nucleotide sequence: TGTGCCAGCAGCTTGCTAGCGGGGGCCGTTCGGAACGAGCAGTACTTC. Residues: CASSLLAGAVRNEQYF.

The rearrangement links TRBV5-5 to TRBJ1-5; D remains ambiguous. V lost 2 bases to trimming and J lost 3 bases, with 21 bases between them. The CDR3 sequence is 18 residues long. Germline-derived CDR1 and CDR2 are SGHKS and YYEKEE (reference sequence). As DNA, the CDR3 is TGTGCCAGCAGCTTAGAGGGCGAAGTACAGAAGACCAATCAGCCCCAGCATTTT. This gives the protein CASSLEGEVQKTNQPQHF.

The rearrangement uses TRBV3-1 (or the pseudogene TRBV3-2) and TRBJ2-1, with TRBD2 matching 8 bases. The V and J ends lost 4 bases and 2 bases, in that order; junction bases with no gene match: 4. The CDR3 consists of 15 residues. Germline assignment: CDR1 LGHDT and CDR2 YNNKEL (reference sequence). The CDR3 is CASSPGGAAYNEQFF. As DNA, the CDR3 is TGTGCCAGCAGCCCCGGGGGGGCGGCCTACAATGAGCAGTTCTTC.

CDR3 amino acids: CASSLLGDRGPYEQYF. The DNA of the CDR3 is TGTGCCAGCAGTTTATTGGGGGACAGGGGGCCCTACGAGCAGTACTTC. V usage is TRBV27 and J usage is TRBJ2-7; 12 bases align to TRBD1. The CDR3 sequence is 16 residues long. Germline V gene data show CDR1 as MNHEY and CDR2 as SMNVEV (reference sequence). The trim removed 1 base at V and 2 bases at J, leaving 3 bases unmatched.

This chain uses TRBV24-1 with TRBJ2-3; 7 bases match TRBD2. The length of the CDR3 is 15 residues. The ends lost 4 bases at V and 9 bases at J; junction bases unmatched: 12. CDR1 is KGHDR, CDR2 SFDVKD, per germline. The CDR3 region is CATSERLGGSNTQYF. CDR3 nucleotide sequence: TGTGCCACCAGTGAAAGGTTGGGCGGGAGTAACACGCAGTATTTT.

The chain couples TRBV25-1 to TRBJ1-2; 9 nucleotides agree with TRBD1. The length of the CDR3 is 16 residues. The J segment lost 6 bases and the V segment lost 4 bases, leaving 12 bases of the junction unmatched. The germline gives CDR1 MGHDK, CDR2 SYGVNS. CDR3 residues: CASSGAGTGWIDGYTF. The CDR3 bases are TGTGCCAGCAGTGGTGCCGGGACAGGGTGGATCGATGGCTACACCTTC.

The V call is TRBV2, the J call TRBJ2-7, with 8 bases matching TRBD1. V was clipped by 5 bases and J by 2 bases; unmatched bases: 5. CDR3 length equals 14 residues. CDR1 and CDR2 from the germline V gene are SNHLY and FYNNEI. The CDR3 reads CASSLDRVAYEQYF. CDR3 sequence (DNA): TGTGCCAGCAGTCTGGACAGGGTGGCCTACGAGCAGTACTTC.

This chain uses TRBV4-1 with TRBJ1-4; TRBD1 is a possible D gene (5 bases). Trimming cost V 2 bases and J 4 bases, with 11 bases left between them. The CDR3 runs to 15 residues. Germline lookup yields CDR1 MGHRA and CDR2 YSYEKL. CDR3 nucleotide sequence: TGCGCCAGCAGCCAATGGGCCCAGGGTAATGAAAAACTGTTTTTT. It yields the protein CASSQWAQGNEKLFF.

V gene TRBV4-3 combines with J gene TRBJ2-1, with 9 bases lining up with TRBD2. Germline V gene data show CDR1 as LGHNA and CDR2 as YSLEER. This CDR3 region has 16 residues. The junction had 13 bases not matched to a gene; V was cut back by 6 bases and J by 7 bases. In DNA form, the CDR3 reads TGCGCCAGCAGGTCCCGACTAGCGGCCGGGGAGAATGAGCAGTTCTTC. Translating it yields CASRSRLAAGENEQFF.